This T cell receptor (beta chain) was identified during a study of blood T cells in healthy people across ages. The donors, aged roughly 6 to 95, were healthy Caucasians from Russia. About this clonotype: No antigen is known for it.

Sample-barcoded 5' priming and a J-beta primer mix drove a second PCR of roughly 6 to 12 cycles. A single record per CDR3 protein comes from TCRdb applying MiXCR to the 5' RACE reads. The sample has 1.4 million to 1.5 million distinct CDR3 sequences; 42% are singletons. Findings and limits, study-wide: Age brought a roughly linear fall in TCR beta diversity measured per million T cells. The lack of PBMC sorting stopped any conclusive naive versus antigen-experienced comparison. Strong correlation linked observed beta diversity and percent naive T cells.

V was cut by 0 bases and J by 0 bases, with 21 bases left in between. Germline CDR1 is SGHKS and CDR2 is YYEKEE (reference sequence). This CDR3 has 20 residues. This TCR was sampled from a woman younger than 30 in good health. J is TRBJ1-4 and V is TRBV5-5; weak D call: TRBD1 (5 bases). The sample was blood. The DNA of the CDR3 is TGTGCCAGCAGCTTGGAGGGTACCAGGCAGACAGTCACAACTAATGAAAAACTGTTTTTT. This translates into CASSLEGTRQTVTTNEKLFF.